The clone carrying this TCR beta chain occurred a few times. As yet, its antigen is unknown. These data are taken from a study of T cells in Graves' hyperthyroidism and ophthalmopathy. Study-level points and caveats: By a 13 V-J model, ophthalmopathy was set apart from stable hyperthyroidism. Most expanded thyroid clonotypes above 0.001 also appeared in blood.

Blood sampling occurred at first hyperthyroidism diagnosis, ahead of any ophthalmopathy symptoms. This CDR3 is built from 15 residues. Germline assignment: CDR1 MDHEN and CDR2 SYDVKM. The V end lost 8 bases, the J end lost 3 bases, and 19 bases lay between the germline ends. TCR beta CDR3 sequences were amplified from RNA transcripts. The TCR CDR3 was amplified in a first-round RT-PCR using the HTBI primer set. TCRdb passed the multiplex PCR reads through MiXCR, listing each CDR3 protein once. The table records some 270,000 distinct CDR3 sequences, about 14% of them present only once. The sequence was obtained from a woman under 40 with Graves' hyperthyroidism that later progressed to Graves' ophthalmopathy. The source material was blood. The chain has TRBV28 and TRBJ1-2; TRBD1 is a possible D gene (6 bases). The CDR3 protein is CASRARLGGHYGYTF. DNA for the CDR3: TGTGCCAGCCGCGCCAGGCTCGGGGGCCACTATGGCTACACCTTC.